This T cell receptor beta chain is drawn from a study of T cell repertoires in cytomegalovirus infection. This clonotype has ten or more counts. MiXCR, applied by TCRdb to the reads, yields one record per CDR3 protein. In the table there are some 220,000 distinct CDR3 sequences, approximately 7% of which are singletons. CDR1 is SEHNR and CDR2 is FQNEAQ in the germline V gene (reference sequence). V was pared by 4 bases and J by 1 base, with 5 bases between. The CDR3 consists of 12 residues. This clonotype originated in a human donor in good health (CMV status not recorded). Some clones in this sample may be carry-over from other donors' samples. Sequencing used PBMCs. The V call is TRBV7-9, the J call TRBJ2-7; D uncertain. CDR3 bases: TGTGCCAGCAGCTCCCTATCCTACGAGCAGTACTTC. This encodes CASSSLSYEQYF.